This TCR beta chain appears in the sequencing data of a study of CD4 T cells in relation to SARS-CoV-2 and coronaviruses. Study-level background: Of the patients, seven to nine were male, 4 female, two Hispanic. The HLA restriction of the shared crossreactive spike epitopes was mapped. General study points: Memory recall responses, not primary responses primed in culture, are what the assay detects.

This table comes from immunoSEQ multiplex PCR, and its TCRdb copy is limited to in-frame clones, with some not included. The sample has some 60,000 clones, 90% to 95% seen once; the top ten hold about 0.4%. A note on this clone: Its antigen is as yet unknown.

Trimming took 4 bases from V and 2 from J, leaving 2 bases between them. The CDR3 is 12 amino acids. Per the germline V gene, CDR1 is KGHSH and CDR2 is LQKENI. The sample consisted of naive CD4+ T cells from PBMCs. Subset reported: naive CD4+ T cells isolated by negative enrichment. The receptor was isolated from an adult with COVID-19. The genes are TRBV18 and TRBJ2-2; D is ambiguous. The CDR3, as DNA: TGTGCCAGCTCACGAAACACCGGGGAGCTGTTTTTT. Translation gives CASSRNTGELFF.